This TCR beta chain was retrieved from a study of beta chain features in type 1 diabetes. The study, taken as a whole, reports: Patients showed naive, central memory and Treg TCRB repertoires that appeared more similar than those of healthy donors. A pattern of fewer insertions and more deletions at VDJ junctions was seen in type 1 diabetes patients. In all four CD4+ subsets, TCRB CDR3 length was significantly, moderately reduced in type 1 diabetes.

This clone was recorded many times. What it recognizes is unknown. Expressed TCRB transcripts were sequenced after all isolated RNA was converted to cDNA. The repertoire was sequenced with immunoSEQ multiplex PCR; TCRdb's copy has only in-frame clones and lacks some. The sample yields around 340,000 clones, roughly a tenth seen once. CD4+ naive, central memory, regulatory and stem cell-like memory cells were sorted via CD45RO/CCR7/CD25/CD127/CD95/CD27. The germline V gene has CDR1 MNHEY and CDR2 SMNVEV (reference sequence). The CDR3 has 15 residues. V was clipped by 3 bases and J by 6 bases; unmatched bases: 11.

The rearrangement uses TRBV27 and TRBJ2-7; 7 bases fit TRBD1. The TCR comes from a man aged 30-40 years with type 1 diabetes. Specimen: central memory CD4+ T cells from blood. In DNA, the CDR3 is TGTGCCAGCAGTTTCCACGAGACAGGGCTGGGCGAGCAGTACTTC. This encodes CASSFHETGLGEQYF.